Following are 2 T cell receptor beta chains from one sample sequenced in a study of shared clonotypes between healthy human individuals. It was CD45RO-negative cells, positively selected for CCR7, that made up naive CD8 cells, with terminally differentiated effector memory CD45RA+ cells excluded. This table comes from immunoSEQ multiplex PCR, and its TCRdb copy is limited to in-frame clones, with some not included. The sample has around 600,000 clones; about 95% are singletons. The source material was naive CD8+ T cells sorted from blood. The receptors derive from a woman in her 30s in good health.

The chain has TRBV6-5 and TRBJ2-3, with D perhaps TRBD1 or TRBD2 (5 bases each). V lost 6 bases and J 2 bases, leaving 15 bases between the germline ends. There are 15 residues in the CDR3. CDR1 MNHEY and CDR2 SVGAGI come from the germline V gene. CDR3 loop: CASRSPGPITDTQYF. DNA for the CDR3: TGTGCCAGCAGGTCTCCGGGACCGATCACAGATACGCAGTATTTT.

The chain links TRBV27 to TRBJ2-7; 9 nucleotides line up with TRBD1. In germline, CDR1 is MNHEY, CDR2 SMNVEV (reference sequence). The CDR3 has 16 residues. V lost 4 bases and J lost 3; bases outside the gene matches: 10. CDR3 protein: CASSSAGTGQIYEQYF. In DNA, the CDR3 is TGTGCCAGCAGTTCAGCCGGGACAGGGCAAATCTACGAGCAGTACTTC.